What follows are 14 T cell receptor beta chains derived from one specimen sequenced in a study of CD8 T cells in ankylosing spondylitis. Each CDR3 protein is one row after TCRdb ran MiXCR on the 5' RACE reads. The table lists about 30,000 distinct CDR3 sequences, about 5.6% of them singletons. The specimen sequenced was blood, either unsorted or a sorted T cell fraction (not recorded which). The receptors derive from a female donor with ankylosing spondylitis or in good health (not recorded which).

This clonotype came up many times. V usage is TRBV9 and J usage is TRBJ1-4; tentative D call: TRBD1 (5 bases). Trimming shortened V by 2 bases and J by 8 bases, and 16 bases separated the two germline ends. The CDR3 is 15 residues long. CDR1 is SGDLS and CDR2 is YYNGEE in the germline V gene. CDR3 region: CASSVIGQGDEKLFF. The CDR3 nucleotides are TGTGCCAGCAGCGTTATAGGGCAGGGCGACGAAAAACTGTTTTTT.

V gene TRBV9 combines with J gene TRBJ2-3; D might be TRBD1 or TRBD2, each matching 5 bases. The CDR3 loop spans 16 amino acids. Trimming removed 2 bases from V and 0 bases from J, with 13 bases in between. Germline V gene data show CDR1 as SGDLS and CDR2 as YYNGEE. The CDR3 DNA is TGTGCCAGCAGCGTTGGACCTAGGGACAGCACAGATACGCAGTATTTT. Amino acids: CASSVGPRDSTDTQYF.

This clonotype was found many times. J is TRBJ2-7 and V is TRBV9; D may match TRBD1 or TRBD2 (5 bases each). CDR1 and CDR2 from the germline V gene are SGDLS and YYNGEE. V lost 2 bases and J 6 bases, leaving 15 bases between the germline ends. There are 14 residues in the CDR3. CDR3 nucleotide sequence: TGTGCCAGCAGCGTTGATACCGGGACGCTCGAGCAGTACTTC. It translates to CASSVDTGTLEQYF.

This clonotype was observed many times. The CDR3 is CASSVGGQGAETQYF. For the CDR3, the DNA is TGTGCCAGCAGCGTAGGGGGACAGGGAGCAGAGACCCAGTACTTC. This chain uses TRBV9 with TRBJ2-5, with 9 positions matching TRBD1. J lost 4 bases, V lost 0 bases, and 4 bases had no gene match. There are 15 residues in the CDR3. Germline assignment: CDR1 SGDLS and CDR2 YYNGEE.

This clonotype has a handful of counts. This chain uses TRBV9 with TRBJ2-5; 12 nucleotides align to TRBD1. J lost 5 bases, V lost 3 bases, and 8 bases had no gene match. Germline CDR1 reads SGDLS; CDR2 reads YYNGEE. The CDR3 totals 16 residues. Here the CDR3 reads CASSARDRGRVETQYF. The CDR3, as DNA: TGTGCCAGCAGCGCCCGGGACAGGGGGCGCGTGGAGACCCAGTACTTC.

In its sample, this clonotype was seen many times. The V call is TRBV9, the J call TRBJ2-1; D is unresolved. This CDR3 is built from 13 residues. V lost 0 bases and J 8 bases, leaving 9 bases between the germline ends. In germline, CDR1 is SGDLS, CDR2 YYNGEE. CDR3 nucleotide sequence: TGTGCCAGCAGCGTAGAAGCTTGGCATGAGCAGTTCTTC. It is translated as CASSVEAWHEQFF.

This clonotype has a count of ten or more. This chain's CDR3 is CASSPRLGVLEDTQYF. Written as DNA, the CDR3 is TGTGCCAGCAGCCCCCGACTGGGAGTATTAGAAGATACGCAGTATTTT. The V and J genes are TRBV9 and TRBJ2-3, with D tentatively TRBD2 (5 bases). Germline CDR1 reads SGDLS; CDR2 reads YYNGEE. V dropped 4 bases and J dropped 5 bases, with 20 bases sitting between them. The CDR3 has 16 residues. The whole variable domain, remainder taken from reference TRBV9 and TRBJ2-3, is DSGVTQTPKHLITATGQRVTLRCSPRSGDLSVYWYQQSLDQGLQFLIQYYNGEERAKGNILERFSAQQFPDLHSELNLSSLELGDSALYFCASSPRLGVLEDTQYFGPGTRLTVL.

This clonotype was seen ten or more times. This sequence joins TRBV9 and TRBJ2-7, with D unclear. CDR1 and CDR2 from the germline V gene are SGDLS and YYNGEE. There are 13 residues in the CDR3. The germline V and J ends were trimmed by 4 bases and 4 bases, with 12 bases remaining between them. CDR3 sequence: CASSPHPEYEQYF. CDR3 nucleotide sequence: TGTGCCAGCAGCCCTCATCCGGAATACGAGCAGTACTTC.

This clonotype was seen at least ten times. This chain joins TRBV9 and TRBJ2-1; TRBD2 matches 7 bases. The V and J ends lost 4 bases and 3 bases, in that order; junction bases with no gene match: 10. Germline V gene lookup returns CDR1 SGDLS and CDR2 YYNGEE. The CDR3 is 16 residues long. The CDR3 DNA follows: TGTGCCAGCAGCCCGCGACTAGCCTTTAACTACAATGAGCAGTTCTTC. This codes for CASSPRLAFNYNEQFF.

V is TRBV9 and J is TRBJ2-3, with no clear D. This CDR3 region has 15 residues. The V gene's germline CDR1 is SGDLS and CDR2 YYNGEE. V lost 5 bases, J lost 4 bases, and 17 bases lay in between. The CDR3 here is CASRDQALSADTQYF. The CDR3 DNA sequence: TGTGCCAGCAGGGATCAGGCCCTGTCGGCAGATACGCAGTATTTT.

About this clonotype itself: Being one base from a much bigger clone, this may be a read error. This chain connects TRBV9 to TRBJ2-3; D is undetermined. The germline CDR1 and CDR2 sequences are SGDLS and YYNGEE. The CDR3 sequence is 13 residues long. V lost 3 bases and J 0 bases, leaving 5 bases between the germline ends. This chain's CDR3 is CASSASSTDTQYF. The CDR3 coding sequence is TGTGCCAGCAGCGCCTCTAGCACAGATACGCAGTATTTT.

This clonotype has only a few counts. J is TRBJ1-5 and V is TRBV21-1. TRBV21-1 is shown as a pseudogene. This CDR3 is built from 16 residues. The CDR3 region is CASSKSPGRANRPQHF. The CDR3 DNA reads as TGTGCCAGCAGCAAAAGTCCGGGGAGGGCCAATCGACCCCAGCATTTT.

Concerning this clonotype: One junction end does not reproduce the germline sequence, and a read error may be involved. This chain joins TRBV9 and TRBJ2-4; TRBD2 is a possible D gene (7 bases). Germline V lookup: CDR1 SGDLS, CDR2 YYNGEE. There are 14 residues in the CDR3. CDR3 nucleotide sequence: TGTGCCACCAGCGTAGGGGGGGTCGCGGTCATTCAGTACTTC. Protein product: CATSVGGVAVIQYF.

This clonotype has just a few counts. V gene TRBV9 combines with J gene TRBJ2-3; 11 bases map to TRBD1. Germline assignment: CDR1 SGDLS and CDR2 YYNGEE. Losses at the gene ends were 0 bases for V and 5 bases for J; bases not matched to a gene: 5. The CDR3 is 16 amino acids. CDR3 DNA: TGTGCCAGCAGCGTAGAGGGACAGGGGGGCATAGATACGCAGTATTTT. Encoded protein: CASSVEGQGGIDTQYF.